This T cell receptor beta chain originates from a study of OX40 agonist ivuxolimab in advanced cancers. A note on the overall study: Ivuxolimab, which targeted the costimulatory receptor OX40 (CD134), was an agonistic, fully human IgG2 monoclonal antibody. Intravenous ivuxolimab was administered to patients every 2 weeks at six dose levels: 0.01, 0.1, 0.3, 1.5, 3 and 10 mg/kg. Among the approximately 54 dose-escalation patients, about 20 had hepatocellular carcinoma, 15 or so melanoma, 9 renal cell carcinoma and 9 head and neck cancer. In the dose-escalation cohort, 70% to 85% of patients were male, and the mean age was roughly 56 years with a range of roughly 20 to 80. Prior anti-PD-1, anti-PD-L1 or anti-CTLA-4 therapy was permitted, and checkpoint inhibitors had been received by more than 35% of dose-escalation patients. Partial responses were achieved by three dose-escalation patients, of whom one had hepatocellular carcinoma and two had cutaneous melanoma. Peripheral TCRbeta sequencing aimed to test whether ivuxolimab altered TCR sequence diversity and caused clonal T-cell expansion. The paper covers the monotherapy dose-escalation part of the phase I ivuxolimab trial, which included N of about 56 patients. Summary of the overall study and its limitations: At doses of 0.1 to 3.0 mg/kg, clonal expansion of both CD4+ and CD8+ T cells in blood was seen between baseline and week 6. Low levels of normalized T-cell clonal expansion were also seen in some patients who did not respond. Which antigens the clonally expanded peripheral T cells were specific for was not determined. After ivuxolimab, expanded clones were on average more numerous among CD8+ T cells than among CD4+ T cells. In partial responders in the 0.1-3.0 mg/kg groups, normalized peripheral clonal expansion was found to be among the lowest, especially among CD8+ T cells.

Patients with a history of autoimmune disease or receiving systemic immunosuppression were excluded from the trial. Peripheral blood for TCR sequencing was collected from all dose cohorts at baseline, on cycle 4 day 1, and on cycle 7 day 1. Samples came from an open-label, multicenter, first-in-human phase I dose-escalation trial of ivuxolimab. Adults with locally advanced or metastatic melanoma, renal cell, hepatocellular, or head and neck squamous cell carcinoma were enrolled in the trial. CD4+ and CD8+ T cells were sorted separately from peripheral blood before TCR sequencing. On this clone itself: The antigen this receptor binds is unknown. No base-level quality is on record; no much larger clone is a single base apart.

V trim: 4 bases; J trim: 4 bases; unmatched bases: 3. Taken from cysteine to phenylalanine, the CDR3 has 14 residues. Only the CDR3 part of the read is kept: 42 bases, read in frame from the first base. Looking up the germline V gene yields CDR1 SGDLS and CDR2 YYNGEE. To sequence the TCRbeta CDR3 region, genomic DNA was isolated from the sorted cells. The immunoSEQ Assay was used for sequencing of TCRbeta CDR3 regions. In TCRdb, the immuneACCESS table is reduced to in-frame sequences with V and J assigned. These tables do not hold every clone; where another copy was compared, an unresolved V gene accounts for under half, and the others remain unexplained. In this sample the table shows 55,000 to 65,000 clones, approximately 81% of which occur a single time. Of the sample, 2.5% to 3.5% falls within the top ten clones.

The clonotype originates from an adult with an advanced solid tumor such as melanoma, head and neck, liver or kidney cancer. This specimen was CD4+ or CD8+ T cells sorted from blood, taken in a trial of the OX40 agonist ivuxolimab. The receptor chain draws on TRBV9 and TRBJ2-1, and 9 junction bases match TRBD2. In nucleotides, the sequence is TGTGCCAGCAGCAAAACTAGCGGGTACAATGAGCAGTTCTTC. Translation gives CASSKTSGYNEQFF.